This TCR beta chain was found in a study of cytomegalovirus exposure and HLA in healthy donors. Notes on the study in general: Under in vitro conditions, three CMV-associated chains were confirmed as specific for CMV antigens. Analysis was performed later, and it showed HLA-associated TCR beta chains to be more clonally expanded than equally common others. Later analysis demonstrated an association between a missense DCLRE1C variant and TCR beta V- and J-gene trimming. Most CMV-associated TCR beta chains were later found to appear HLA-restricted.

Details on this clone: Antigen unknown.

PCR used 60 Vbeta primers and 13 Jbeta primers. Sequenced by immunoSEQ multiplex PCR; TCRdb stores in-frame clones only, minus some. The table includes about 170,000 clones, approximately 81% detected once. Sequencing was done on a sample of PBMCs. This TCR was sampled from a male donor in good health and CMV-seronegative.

As DNA, the CDR3 is TGTGCCAGCAGCTTAATGACAGCTTCCTACAATGAGCAGTTCTTC. Translated, it gives CASSLMTASYNEQFF. The V call is TRBV7-3, the J call TRBJ2-1; D perhaps matches TRBD1 (5 bases). Germline V gene lookup returns CDR1 SGHTA and CDR2 FQGTGA. The CDR3 is 15 residues long. V was pared by 1 base and J by 1 base, with 8 bases between. Variable domain in full (rest from reference TRBV7-3 and TRBJ2-1): GAGVSQTPSNKVTEKGKYVELRCDPISGHTALYWYRQSLGQGPEFLIYFQGTGAADDSGLPNDRFFAVRPEGSVSTLKIQRTERGDSAVYLCASSLMTASYNEQFFGPGTRLTVL.